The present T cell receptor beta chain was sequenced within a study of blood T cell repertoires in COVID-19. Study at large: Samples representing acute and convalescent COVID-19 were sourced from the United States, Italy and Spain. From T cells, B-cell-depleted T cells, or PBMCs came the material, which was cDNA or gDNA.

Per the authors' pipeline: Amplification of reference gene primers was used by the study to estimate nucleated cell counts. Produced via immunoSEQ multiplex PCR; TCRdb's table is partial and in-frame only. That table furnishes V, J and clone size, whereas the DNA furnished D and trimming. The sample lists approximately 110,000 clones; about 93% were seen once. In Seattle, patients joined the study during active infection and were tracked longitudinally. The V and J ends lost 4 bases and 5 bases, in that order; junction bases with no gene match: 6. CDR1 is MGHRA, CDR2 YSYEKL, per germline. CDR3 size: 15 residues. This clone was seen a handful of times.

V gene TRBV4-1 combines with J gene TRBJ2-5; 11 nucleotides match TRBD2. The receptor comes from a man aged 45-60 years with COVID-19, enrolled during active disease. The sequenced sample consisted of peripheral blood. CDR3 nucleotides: TGCGCCAGCAGCCTCACTTTAGCGGGAGGGGAGACCCAGTACTTC. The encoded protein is CASSLTLAGGETQYF.